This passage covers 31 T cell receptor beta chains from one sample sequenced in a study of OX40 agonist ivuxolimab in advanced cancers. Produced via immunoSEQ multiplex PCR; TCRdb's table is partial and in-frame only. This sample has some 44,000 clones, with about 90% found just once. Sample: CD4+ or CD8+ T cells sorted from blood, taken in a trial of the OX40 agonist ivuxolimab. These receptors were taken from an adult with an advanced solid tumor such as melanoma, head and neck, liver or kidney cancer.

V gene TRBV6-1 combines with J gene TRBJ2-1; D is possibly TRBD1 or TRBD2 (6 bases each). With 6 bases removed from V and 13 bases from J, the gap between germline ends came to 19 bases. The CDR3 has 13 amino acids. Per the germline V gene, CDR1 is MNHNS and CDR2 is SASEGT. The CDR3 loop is CASRLGGSDPQFF. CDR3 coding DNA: TGTGCCAGCAGGTTGGGGGGCTCTGATCCACAGTTCTTC.

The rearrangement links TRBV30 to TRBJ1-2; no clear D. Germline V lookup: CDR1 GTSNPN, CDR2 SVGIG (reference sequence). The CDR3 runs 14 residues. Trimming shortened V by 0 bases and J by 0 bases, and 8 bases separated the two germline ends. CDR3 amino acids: CAWSVWSTNYGYTF. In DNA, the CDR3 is TGTGCCTGGAGTGTCTGGTCGACTAACTATGGCTACACCTTC.

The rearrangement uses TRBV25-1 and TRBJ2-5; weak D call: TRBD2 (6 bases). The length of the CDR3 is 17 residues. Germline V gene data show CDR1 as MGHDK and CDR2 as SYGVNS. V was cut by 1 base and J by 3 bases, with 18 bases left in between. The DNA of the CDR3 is TGTGCCAGCAGTGAATTGTTCTCCCGGGGCGGGGAAGAGACCCAGTACTTC. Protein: CASSELFSRGGEETQYF.

This CDR3 reads CASSQNRALIGGNTIYF. Written as DNA, the CDR3 is TGTGCCAGCAGCCAAAACCGGGCCCTTATCGGAGGAAACACCATATATTTT. The chain joins TRBV7-2 to TRBJ1-3; D uncertain. CDR1 and CDR2 (germline): SGHTA, FQGNSA. The CDR3 extends over 17 amino acids. The germline V and J ends were trimmed by 5 bases and 4 bases, with 21 bases remaining between them.

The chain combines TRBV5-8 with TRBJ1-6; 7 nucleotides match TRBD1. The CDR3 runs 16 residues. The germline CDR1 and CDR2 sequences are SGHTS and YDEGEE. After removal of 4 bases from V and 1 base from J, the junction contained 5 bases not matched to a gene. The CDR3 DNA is TGTGCCAGCAGCATTCCGGGACAGTCCTATAATTCACCCCTCCACTTT. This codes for CASSIPGQSYNSPLHF.

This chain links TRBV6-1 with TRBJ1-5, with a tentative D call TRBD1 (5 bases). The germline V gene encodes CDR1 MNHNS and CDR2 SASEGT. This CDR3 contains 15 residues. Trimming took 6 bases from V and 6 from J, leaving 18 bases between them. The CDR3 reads CASREMTWGSQPQHF. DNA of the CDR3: TGTGCCAGCAGGGAAATGACTTGGGGCTCTCAGCCCCAGCATTTT.

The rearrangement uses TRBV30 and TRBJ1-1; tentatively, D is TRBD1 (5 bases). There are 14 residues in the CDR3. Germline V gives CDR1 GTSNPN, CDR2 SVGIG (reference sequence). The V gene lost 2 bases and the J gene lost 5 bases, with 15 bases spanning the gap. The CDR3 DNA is TGTGCCTGGAGTATGGGGGGACTGGGGACTGAAGCTTTCTTT. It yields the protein CAWSMGGLGTEAFF.

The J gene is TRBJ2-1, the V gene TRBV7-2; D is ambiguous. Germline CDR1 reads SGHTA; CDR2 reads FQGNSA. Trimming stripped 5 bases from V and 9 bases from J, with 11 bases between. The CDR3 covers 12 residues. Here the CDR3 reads CASSPSRREQFF. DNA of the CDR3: TGTGCCAGCAGCCCCTCGCGGCGTGAGCAGTTCTTC.

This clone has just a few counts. The CDR3 sequence: CASCTTGGSFNSPLHF. The CDR3 DNA follows: TGTGCCAGTTGTACGACAGGGGGTTCTTTTAATTCACCCCTCCACTTT. V is TRBV19 and J is TRBJ1-6; 9 bases map to TRBD1. The CDR3 is 16 amino acids. In germline, CDR1 is LNHDA, CDR2 SQIVND (reference sequence). After removal of 8 bases from V and 6 bases from J, the junction contained 11 bases not matched to a gene.

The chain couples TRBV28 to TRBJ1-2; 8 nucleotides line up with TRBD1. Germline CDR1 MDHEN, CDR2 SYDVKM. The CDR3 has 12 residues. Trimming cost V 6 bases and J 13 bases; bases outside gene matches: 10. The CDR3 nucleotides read TGTGCCAGCAGGACAACAGGGGGGGCTGTCACCTTC. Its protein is CASRTTGGAVTF.

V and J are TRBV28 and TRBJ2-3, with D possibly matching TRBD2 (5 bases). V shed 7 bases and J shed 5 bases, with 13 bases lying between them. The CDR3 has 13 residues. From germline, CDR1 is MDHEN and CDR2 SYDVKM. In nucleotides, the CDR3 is TGTGCCAGCAATGAGGGATACTTAGATACGCAGTATTTT. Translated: CASNEGYLDTQYF.

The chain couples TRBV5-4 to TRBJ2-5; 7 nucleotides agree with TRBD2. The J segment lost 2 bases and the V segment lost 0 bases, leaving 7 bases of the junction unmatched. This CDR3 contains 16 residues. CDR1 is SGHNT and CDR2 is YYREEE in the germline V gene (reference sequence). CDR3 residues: CASSLGSGATQETQYF. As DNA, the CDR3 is TGTGCCAGCAGCTTGGGGAGCGGGGCGACTCAAGAGACCCAGTACTTC.

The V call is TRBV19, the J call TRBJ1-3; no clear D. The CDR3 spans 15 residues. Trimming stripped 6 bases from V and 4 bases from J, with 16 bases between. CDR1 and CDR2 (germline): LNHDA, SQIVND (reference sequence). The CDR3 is CASRRLEGAGNTIYF. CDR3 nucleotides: TGTGCCAGTAGGAGGCTGGAGGGCGCCGGAAACACCATATATTTT.

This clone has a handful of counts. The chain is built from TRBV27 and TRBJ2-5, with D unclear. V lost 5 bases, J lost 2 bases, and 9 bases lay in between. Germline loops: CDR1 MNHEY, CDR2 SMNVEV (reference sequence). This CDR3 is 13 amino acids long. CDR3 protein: CASSRRPQETQYF. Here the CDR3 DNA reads TGTGCCAGCAGTAGGCGACCTCAAGAGACCCAGTACTTC.

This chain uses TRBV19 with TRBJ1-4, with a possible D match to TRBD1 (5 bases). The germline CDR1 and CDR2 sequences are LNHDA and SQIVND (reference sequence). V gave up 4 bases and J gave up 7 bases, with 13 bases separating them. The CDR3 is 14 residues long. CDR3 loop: CASSTLQGGEKLFF. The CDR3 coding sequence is TGTGCCAGTAGTACACTTCAGGGCGGTGAAAAACTGTTTTTT.

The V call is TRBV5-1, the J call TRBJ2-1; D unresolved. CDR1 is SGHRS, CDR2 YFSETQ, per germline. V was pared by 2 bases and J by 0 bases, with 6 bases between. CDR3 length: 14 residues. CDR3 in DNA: TGCGCCAGCAGCTTAGGAAGCTCCTACAATGAGCAGTTCTTC. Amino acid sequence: CASSLGSSYNEQFF.

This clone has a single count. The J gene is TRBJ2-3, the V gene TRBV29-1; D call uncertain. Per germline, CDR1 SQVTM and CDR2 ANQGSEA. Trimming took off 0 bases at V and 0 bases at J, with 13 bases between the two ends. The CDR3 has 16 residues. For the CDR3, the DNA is TGCAGCGTTGAAGAAAGAACGAGGTTTAGCACAGATACGCAGTATTTT. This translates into CSVEERTRFSTDTQYF.

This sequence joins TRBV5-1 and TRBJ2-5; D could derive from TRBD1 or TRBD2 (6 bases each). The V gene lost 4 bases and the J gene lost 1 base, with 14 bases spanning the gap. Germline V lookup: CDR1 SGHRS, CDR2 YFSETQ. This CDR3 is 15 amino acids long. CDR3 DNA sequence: TGCGCCAGCAGCGGGGTCGGGGGCGGCCAAGAGACCCAGTACTTC. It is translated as CASSGVGGGQETQYF.

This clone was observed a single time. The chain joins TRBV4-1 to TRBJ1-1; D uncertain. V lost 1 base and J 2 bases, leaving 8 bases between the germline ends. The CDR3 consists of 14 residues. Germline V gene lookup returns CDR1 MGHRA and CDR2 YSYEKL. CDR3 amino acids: CASSQGPTNTEAFF. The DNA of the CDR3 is TGCGCCAGCAGCCAAGGCCCAACAAACACTGAAGCTTTCTTT.

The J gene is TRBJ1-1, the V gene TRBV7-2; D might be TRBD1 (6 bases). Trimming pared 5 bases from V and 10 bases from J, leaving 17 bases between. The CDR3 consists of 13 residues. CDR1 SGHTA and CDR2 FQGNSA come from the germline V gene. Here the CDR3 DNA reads TGTGCCAGCAGCCCTACAGGGTTGCGGCTAGCTTTCTTT. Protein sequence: CASSPTGLRLAFF.

CDR3 sequence (DNA): TGCGCCAGCAGCCGGACAGGCCTGGCAAATTCACCCCTCCACTTT. Translated: CASSRTGLANSPLHF. This chain links TRBV5-1 with TRBJ1-6; 7 bases are shared with TRBD1. This CDR3 has 15 amino acids. The germline CDR1 and CDR2 sequences are SGHRS and YFSETQ. V gave up 4 bases and J gave up 7 bases; unmatched junction bases: 8.

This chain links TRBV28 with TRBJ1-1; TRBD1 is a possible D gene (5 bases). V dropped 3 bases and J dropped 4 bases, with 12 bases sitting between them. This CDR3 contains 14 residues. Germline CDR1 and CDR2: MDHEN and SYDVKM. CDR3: CASSFGTEGTEAFF. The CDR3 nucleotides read TGTGCCAGCAGTTTCGGGACCGAGGGCACTGAAGCTTTCTTT.

CDR3 region: CASSASGTAFGYTF. In nucleotides, the CDR3 is TGTGCCAGCAGCGCATCCGGGACGGCCTTTGGCTACACCTTC. The chain recombines TRBV9 with TRBJ1-2, with a weak D call TRBD1 (5 bases). The germline V and J ends were trimmed by 3 bases and 7 bases, with 16 bases remaining between them. Germline CDR1 reads SGDLS; CDR2 reads YYNGEE. This CDR3 is 14 amino acids long.

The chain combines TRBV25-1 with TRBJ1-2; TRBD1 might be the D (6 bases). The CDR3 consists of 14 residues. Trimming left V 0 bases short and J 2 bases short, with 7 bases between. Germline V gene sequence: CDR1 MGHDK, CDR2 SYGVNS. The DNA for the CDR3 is TGTGCCAGCAGTGAATACGGGGGCAACTATGGCTACACCTTC. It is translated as CASSEYGGNYGYTF.

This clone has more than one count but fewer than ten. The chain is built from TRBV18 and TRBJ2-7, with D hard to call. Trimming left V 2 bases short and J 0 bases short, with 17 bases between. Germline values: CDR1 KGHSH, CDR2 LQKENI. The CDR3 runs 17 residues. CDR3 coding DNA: TGTGCCAGCTCACCATTAACCGCTGGGGTCAACTCCTACGAGCAGTACTTC. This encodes CASSPLTAGVNSYEQYF.

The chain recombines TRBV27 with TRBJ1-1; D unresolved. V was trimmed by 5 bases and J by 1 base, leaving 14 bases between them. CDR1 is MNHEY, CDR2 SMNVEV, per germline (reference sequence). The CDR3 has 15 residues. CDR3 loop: CASSASGWGNTEAFF. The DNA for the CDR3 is TGTGCCAGCAGTGCTTCGGGATGGGGGAACACTGAAGCTTTCTTT.

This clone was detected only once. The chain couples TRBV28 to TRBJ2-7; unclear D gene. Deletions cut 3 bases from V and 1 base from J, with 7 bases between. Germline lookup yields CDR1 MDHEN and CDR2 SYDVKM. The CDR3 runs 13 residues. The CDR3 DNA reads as TGTGCCAGCAGTTTGGGTCCTTCCTACGAGCAGTACTTC. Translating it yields CASSLGPSYEQYF.

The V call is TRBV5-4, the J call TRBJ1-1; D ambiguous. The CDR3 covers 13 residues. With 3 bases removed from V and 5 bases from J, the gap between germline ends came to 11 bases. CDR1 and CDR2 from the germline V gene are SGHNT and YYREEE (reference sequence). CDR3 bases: TGTGCCAGCAGCTCCGACCCGAGAACTGAAGCTTTCTTT. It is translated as CASSSDPRTEAFF.

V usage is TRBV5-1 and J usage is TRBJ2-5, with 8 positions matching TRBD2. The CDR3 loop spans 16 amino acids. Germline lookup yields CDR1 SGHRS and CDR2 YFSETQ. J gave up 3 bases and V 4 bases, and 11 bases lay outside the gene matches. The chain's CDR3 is CASSLATSETEETQYF. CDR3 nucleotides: TGCGCCAGCAGCCTCGCGACTAGCGAAACCGAAGAGACCCAGTACTTC.

The CDR3 is CASWRKTSKYF. Written as DNA, the CDR3 is TGTGCCAGCTGGAGGAAGACATCAAAGTACTTC. The V and J genes are TRBV4-2 and TRBJ2-7; D perhaps matches TRBD2 (5 bases). Looked up from germline, CDR1 is LGHNA and CDR2 is YNFKEQ. The CDR3 extends over 11 amino acids. Between the trimmed V and J ends, which lost 8 bases and 11 bases, there was a span of 16 bases.

The CDR3 DNA follows: TGCGCCAGCAGCTTGGGCGGGAGCGCAGATACGCAGTATTTT. Amino acid sequence: CASSLGGSADTQYF. The rearrangement joins TRBV5-1 to TRBJ2-3; the match to TRBD2 covers 7 bases. V was clipped by 0 bases and J by 4 bases; unmatched bases: 2. The CDR3 contains 14 residues. The germline V gene has CDR1 SGHRS and CDR2 YFSETQ.